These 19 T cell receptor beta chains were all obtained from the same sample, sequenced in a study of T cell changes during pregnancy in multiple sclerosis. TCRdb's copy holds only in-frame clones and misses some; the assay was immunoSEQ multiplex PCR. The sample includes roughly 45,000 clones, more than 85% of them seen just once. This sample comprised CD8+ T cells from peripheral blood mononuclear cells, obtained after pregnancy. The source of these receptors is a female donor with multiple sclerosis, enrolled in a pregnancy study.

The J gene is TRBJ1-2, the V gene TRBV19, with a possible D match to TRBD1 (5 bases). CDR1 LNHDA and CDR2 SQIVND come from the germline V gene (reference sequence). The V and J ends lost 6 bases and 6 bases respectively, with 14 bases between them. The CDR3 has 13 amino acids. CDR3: CASSPGGTDGYTF. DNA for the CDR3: TGTGCCAGTAGCCCTGGGGGGACGGATGGCTACACCTTC.

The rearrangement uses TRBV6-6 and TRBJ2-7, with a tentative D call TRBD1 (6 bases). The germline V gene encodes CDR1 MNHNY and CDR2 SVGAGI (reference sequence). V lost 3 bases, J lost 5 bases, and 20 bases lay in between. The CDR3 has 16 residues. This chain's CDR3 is CASSYTTQGTLHEQYF. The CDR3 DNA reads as TGTGCCAGCAGTTATACAACTCAGGGGACCCTCCACGAGCAGTACTTC.

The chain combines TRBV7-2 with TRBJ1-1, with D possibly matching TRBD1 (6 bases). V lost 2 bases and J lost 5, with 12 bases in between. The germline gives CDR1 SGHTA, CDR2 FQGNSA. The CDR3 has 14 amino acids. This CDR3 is CASSLTGKWTEAFF. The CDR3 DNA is TGTGCCAGCAGCTTAACAGGGAAATGGACTGAAGCTTTCTTT.

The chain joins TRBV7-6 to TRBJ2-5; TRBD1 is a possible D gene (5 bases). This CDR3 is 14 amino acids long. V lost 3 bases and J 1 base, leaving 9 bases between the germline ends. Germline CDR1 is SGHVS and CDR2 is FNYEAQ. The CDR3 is CASSFGHPQETQYF. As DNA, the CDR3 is TGTGCCAGCAGCTTCGGACATCCCCAAGAGACCCAGTACTTC.

The CDR3 spells CASSIWGMDGSTEAFF. In DNA, the CDR3 is TGTGCCAGTAGTATTTGGGGTATGGATGGGAGCACTGAAGCTTTCTTT. The V call is TRBV19, the J call TRBJ1-1; no reliable D call. The V gene lost 3 bases and the J gene lost 4 bases, with 18 bases spanning the gap. This CDR3 comprises 16 residues. The germline V gene encodes CDR1 LNHDA and CDR2 SQIVND (reference sequence).

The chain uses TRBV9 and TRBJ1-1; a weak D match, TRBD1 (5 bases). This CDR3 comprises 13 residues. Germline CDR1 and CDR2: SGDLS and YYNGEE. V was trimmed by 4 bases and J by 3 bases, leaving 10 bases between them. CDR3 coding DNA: TGTGCCAGCAGCTCGGGGGGTGACACTGAAGCTTTCTTT. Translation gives CASSSGGDTEAFF.

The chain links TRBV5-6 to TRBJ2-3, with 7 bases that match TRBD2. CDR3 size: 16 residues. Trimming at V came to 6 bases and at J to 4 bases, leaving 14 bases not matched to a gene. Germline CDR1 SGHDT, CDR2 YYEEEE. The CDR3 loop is CASTAGVGKESDTQYF. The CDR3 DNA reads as TGTGCCAGCACTGCGGGGGTGGGGAAGGAGTCAGATACGCAGTATTTT. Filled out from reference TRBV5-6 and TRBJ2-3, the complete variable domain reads DAGVTQSPTHLIKTRGQQVTLRCSPKSGHDTVSWYQQALGQGPQFIFQYYEEEERQRGNFPDRFSGHQFPNYSSELNVNALLLGDSALYLCASTAGVGKESDTQYFGPGTRLTVL.

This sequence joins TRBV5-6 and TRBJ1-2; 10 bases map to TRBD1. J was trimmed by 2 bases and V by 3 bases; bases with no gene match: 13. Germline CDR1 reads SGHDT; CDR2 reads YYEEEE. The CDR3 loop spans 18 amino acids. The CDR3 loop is CASSSRRGGQGRNYGYTF. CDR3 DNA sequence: TGTGCCAGCAGCTCTCGGCGGGGGGGACAGGGGAGGAACTATGGCTACACCTTC.

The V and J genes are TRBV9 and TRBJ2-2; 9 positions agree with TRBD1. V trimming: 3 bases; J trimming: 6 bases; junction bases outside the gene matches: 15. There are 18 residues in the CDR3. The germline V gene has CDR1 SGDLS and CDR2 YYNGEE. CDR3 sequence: CASSDRSGTGILAGELFF. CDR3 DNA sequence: TGTGCCAGCAGCGACCGATCCGGGACAGGGATCTTAGCCGGGGAGCTGTTTTTT.

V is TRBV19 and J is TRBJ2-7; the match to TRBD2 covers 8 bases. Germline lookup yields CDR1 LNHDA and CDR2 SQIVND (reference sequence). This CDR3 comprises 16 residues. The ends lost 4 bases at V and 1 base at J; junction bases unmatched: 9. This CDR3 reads CASSTIETSASYEQYF. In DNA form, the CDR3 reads TGTGCCAGTAGTACTATTGAGACTAGCGCTTCCTACGAGCAGTACTTC.

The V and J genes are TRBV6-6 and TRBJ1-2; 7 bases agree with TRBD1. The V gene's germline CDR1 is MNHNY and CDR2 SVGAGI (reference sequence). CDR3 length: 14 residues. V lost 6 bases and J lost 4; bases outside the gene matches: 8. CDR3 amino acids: CASRHTGDPYGYTF. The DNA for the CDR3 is TGTGCCAGCAGACATACAGGGGACCCCTATGGCTACACCTTC.

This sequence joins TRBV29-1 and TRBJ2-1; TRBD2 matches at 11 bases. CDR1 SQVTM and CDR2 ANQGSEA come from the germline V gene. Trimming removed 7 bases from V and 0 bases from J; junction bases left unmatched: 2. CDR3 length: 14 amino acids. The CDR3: CSGLAGFSYNEQFF. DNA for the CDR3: TGCAGCGGACTAGCGGGGTTCTCCTACAATGAGCAGTTCTTC.

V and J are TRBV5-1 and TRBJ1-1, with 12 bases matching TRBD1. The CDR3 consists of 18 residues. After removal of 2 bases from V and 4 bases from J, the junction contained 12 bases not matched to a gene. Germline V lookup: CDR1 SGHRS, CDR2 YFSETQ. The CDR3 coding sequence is TGCGCCAGCAGCTTAACGGGACAGGGGGCGAGCTGGGGCACTGAAGCTTTCTTT. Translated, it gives CASSLTGQGASWGTEAFF.

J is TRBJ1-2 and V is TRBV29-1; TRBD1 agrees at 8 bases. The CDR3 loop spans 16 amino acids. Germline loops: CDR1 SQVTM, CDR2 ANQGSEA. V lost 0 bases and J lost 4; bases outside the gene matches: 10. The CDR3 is CSVEDLGQGFSYGYTF. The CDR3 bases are TGCAGCGTTGAAGATCTTGGACAGGGCTTTAGCTATGGCTACACCTTC.

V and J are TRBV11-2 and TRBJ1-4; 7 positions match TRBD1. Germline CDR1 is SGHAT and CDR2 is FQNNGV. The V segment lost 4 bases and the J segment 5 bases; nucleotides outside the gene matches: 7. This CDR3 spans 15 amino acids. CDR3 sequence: CASSSKAGGNEKLFF. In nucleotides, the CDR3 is TGTGCCAGCAGCTCTAAAGCAGGGGGGAATGAAAAACTGTTTTTT. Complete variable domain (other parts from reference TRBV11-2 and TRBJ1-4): EAGVAQSPRYKIIEKRQSVAFWCNPISGHATLYWYQQILGQGPKLLIQFQNNGVVDDSQLPKDRFSAERLKGVDSTLKIQPAKLEDSAVYLCASSSKAGGNEKLFFGSGTQLSVL.

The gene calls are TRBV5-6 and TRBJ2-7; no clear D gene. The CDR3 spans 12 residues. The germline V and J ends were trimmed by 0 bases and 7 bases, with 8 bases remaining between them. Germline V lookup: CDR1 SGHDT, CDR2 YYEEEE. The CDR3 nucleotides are TGTGCCAGCAGCTTGGTTTTGCAGGAGCAGTACTTC. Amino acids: CASSLVLQEQYF.

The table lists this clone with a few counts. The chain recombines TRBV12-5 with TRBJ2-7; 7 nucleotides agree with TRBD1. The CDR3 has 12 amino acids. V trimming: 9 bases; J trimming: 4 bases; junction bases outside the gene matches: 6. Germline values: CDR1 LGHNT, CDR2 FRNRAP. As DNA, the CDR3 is TGTGCTAGCTCCGGGACAGTTTACGAGCAGTACTTC. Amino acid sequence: CASSGTVYEQYF.

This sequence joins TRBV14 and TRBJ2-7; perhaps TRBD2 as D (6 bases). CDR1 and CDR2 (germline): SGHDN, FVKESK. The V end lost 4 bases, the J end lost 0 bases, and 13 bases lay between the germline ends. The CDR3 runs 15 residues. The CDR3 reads CASSRGSGRSYEQYF. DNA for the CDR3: TGTGCCAGCAGCCGAGGGAGCGGGCGCTCCTACGAGCAGTACTTC.

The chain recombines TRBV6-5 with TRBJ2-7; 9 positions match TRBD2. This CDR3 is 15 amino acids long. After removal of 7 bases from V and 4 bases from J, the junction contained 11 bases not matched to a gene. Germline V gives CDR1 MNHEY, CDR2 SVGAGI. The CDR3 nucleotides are TGTGCCAGCACCTCCCGGAGCGGGGGGTTATACGAGCAGTACTTC. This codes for CASTSRSGGLYEQYF.